The sequence of this T cell receptor (beta chain) was determined in a study of T cells after yellow fever vaccination. TCRdb fed the 5' RACE reads into MiXCR, producing one record per CDR3 protein. In the table there are around 530,000 distinct CDR3 sequences, about a sixth of which are singletons. The length of the CDR3 is 15 residues. The V gene lost 2 bases and the J gene lost 0 bases, with 10 bases spanning the gap. The germline gives CDR1 SGHTA, CDR2 FQGNSA. This clonotype was seen more than once but under ten times. As yet, its antigen is unknown. Findings of the study overall: The study noted that FACS-sorted repertoires could contain abundant clonotypes contaminating from the bulk population.

Material: PBMCs, obtained 5 days after the first yellow fever vaccination. The sequence was obtained from a man aged 18 to 29 who received the YFV17D yellow fever vaccine. V gene TRBV7-2 combines with J gene TRBJ2-5, with D uncertain. The CDR3 DNA sequence: TGTGCCAGCAGCTTAAGATCAAGCTACCAAGAGACCCAGTACTTC. This codes for CASSLRSSYQETQYF.